This T cell receptor (beta chain) was recorded in a study of regulatory T cells in long-lasting Graves disease. Across the whole study: Positivity for TSH receptor antibodies plus over 5 years of antithyroid drugs meant persistent Graves' disease.

The time point was: persistent/refractory GD, antithyroid drugs over 5 years with positive TRAb. PBMCs provided the RNA from which the TCR library was made. The CDR3 loop spans 13 amino acids. V lost 7 bases, J lost 1 base, and 13 bases lay in between. Germline V gene sequence: CDR1 SQVTM, CDR2 ANQGSEA. Arm-PCR of CDR3 regions and iRepertoire HTBI primers were the basis on which TCR beta libraries were built. TCRdb ran MiXCR on the multiplex PCR reads and lists one entry per CDR3 protein. The table includes over 650,000 distinct CDR3 sequences, 25% to 35% detected once. The sequencing used peripheral blood mononuclear cells (PBMCs), collected when the disease was refractory, from a patient treated with antithyroid drugs. The genes are TRBV29-1 and TRBJ1-1; D possibly corresponds to TRBD1 (5 bases). This TCR was sampled from a female donor with Graves disease. The CDR3, as DNA: TGCAGCGCAAACGGACACCCGAACACTGAAGCTTTCTTT. Its protein is CSANGHPNTEAFF.